This passage covers 30 T cell receptor beta chains from one sample sequenced in a study of T cells in Graves' hyperthyroidism and ophthalmopathy. TCR beta CDR3 sequences were amplified from RNA transcripts. The HTBI primer set was used in a first-round RT-PCR of the TCR CDR3. MiXCR, run by TCRdb on the multiplex PCR reads, gives a single entry per CDR3 protein. The table includes under 400,000 distinct CDR3 sequences, more than 20% detected once. What was sequenced was blood. Receptors were obtained from a man in his forties or fifties with Graves' hyperthyroidism.

V and J are TRBV5-1 and TRBJ1-2, with D uncertain. CDR3 length: 14 residues. Germline loops: CDR1 SGHRS, CDR2 YFSETQ. V was shortened by 0 bases and J by 5 bases, with 11 bases between the two germline ends. The CDR3 loop reads CASSLAGREYGYTF. The DNA for the CDR3 is TGCGCCAGCAGCTTGGCGGGTCGGGAATATGGCTACACCTTC.

This clonotype was picked up many times. The chain recombines TRBV18 with TRBJ1-1, with D maybe TRBD1 (6 bases). The CDR3 is 14 residues long. V lost 3 bases and J 7 bases, leaving 15 bases between the germline ends. Germline CDR1 is KGHSH and CDR2 is LQKENI. CDR3 sequence (DNA): TGTGCCAGCTCACCGAGACAGGAAGCTAATGAAGCTTTCTTT. Translating gives CASSPRQEANEAFF. Full variable domain (remainder filled in from reference TRBV18 and TRBJ1-1): NAGVMQNPRHLVRRRGQEARLRCSPMKGHSHVYWYRQLPEEGLKFMVYLQKENIIDESGMPKERFSAEFPKEGPSILRIQQVVRGDSAAYFCASSPRQEANEAFFGQGTRLTVV.

The CDR3 spells CSARDRHRARLPSTDTQYF. The CDR3 bases are TGCAGTGCTAGAGATAGACATAGGGCAAGGCTACCTAGCACAGATACGCAGTATTTT. This chain uses TRBV20-1 with TRBJ2-3; D gene unclear. This CDR3 contains 19 residues. Per the germline V gene, CDR1 is DFQATT and CDR2 is SNEGSKA (reference sequence). Trimming cost V 0 bases and J 0 bases, with 22 bases left between them.

This clonotype was found many times. The chain couples TRBV20-1 to TRBJ2-5; 8 nucleotides agree with TRBD2. This CDR3 has 14 amino acids. Germline-derived CDR1 and CDR2 are DFQATT and SNEGSKA (reference sequence). Trimming took 3 bases from V and 5 from J; bases not matched to a gene: 8. DNA of the CDR3: TGCAGTGCTAGTGTAGCGGGGCGCCGGGAGACCCAGTACTTC. Its protein product is CSASVAGRRETQYF.

The chain employs TRBV9 and TRBJ1-4; no reliable D call. The ends were cut back, 0 bases at V and 7 bases at J, with 10 bases in the middle. Germline CDR1 reads SGDLS; CDR2 reads YYNGEE. The CDR3 is 14 residues long. The CDR3 region has the DNA TGTGCCAGCAGCGTAGGCGTGGTTGGTGAAAAACTGTTTTTT. Amino acids: CASSVGVVGEKLFF.

V gene TRBV20-1 combines with J gene TRBJ1-1; the D is unclear. The CDR3 has 12 amino acids. V was clipped by 2 bases and J by 3 bases, with 7 bases between them. The V gene's germline CDR1 is DFQATT and CDR2 SNEGSKA (reference sequence). The CDR3 protein is CSARWQDTEAFF. The DNA of the CDR3 is TGCAGTGCTAGATGGCAGGACACTGAAGCTTTCTTT.

The J gene is TRBJ1-4, the V gene TRBV2; tentatively, D is TRBD1 (5 bases). Looked up from germline, CDR1 is SNHLY and CDR2 is FYNNEI. The CDR3 is made up of 15 amino acids. Trimming removed 4 bases at V and 7 bases at J, with 16 bases between. The CDR3 DNA sequence: TGTGCCAGCAGTGGTCCTAGCCCCCAGGGTGAAAAACTGTTTTTT. This gives the protein CASSGPSPQGEKLFF.

The chain recombines TRBV27 with TRBJ2-3; the D gene is possibly TRBD2 (5 bases). V shed 4 bases and J shed 3 bases, with 14 bases lying between them. Germline assignment: CDR1 MNHEY and CDR2 SMNVEV (reference sequence). The CDR3 covers 15 residues. The CDR3 DNA reads as TGTGCCAGCAGTTACGCAAGACGAGGGACAGATACGCAGTATTTT. This codes for CASSYARRGTDTQYF.

The table lists this clonotype with many counts. The chain is built from TRBV28 and TRBJ2-3; 7 bases map to TRBD1. Germline V gene lookup returns CDR1 MDHEN and CDR2 SYDVKM. The V and J ends lost 7 bases and 2 bases, in that order; junction bases with no gene match: 6. This CDR3 has 14 residues. The CDR3 loop is CASTPGQVTDTQYF. As DNA, the CDR3 is TGTGCCAGCACCCCAGGACAGGTCACAGATACGCAGTATTTT.

This rearrangement joins TRBV29-1 to TRBJ2-1; D ambiguous. Trimming removed 2 bases at V and 5 bases at J, with 13 bases between. CDR1 SQVTM and CDR2 ANQGSEA come from the germline V gene. The CDR3 runs 14 residues. The CDR3 DNA sequence: TGCAGCGTTGAACTTCCAAGGGCGGACAATGAGCAGTTCTTC. This gives the protein CSVELPRADNEQFF.

The chain employs TRBV29-1 and TRBJ2-5; tentatively, D is TRBD2 (6 bases). Germline V gene data show CDR1 as SQVTM and CDR2 as ANQGSEA. V was clipped by 6 bases and J by 5 bases, with 16 bases between them. The CDR3 spans 13 residues. CDR3 coding DNA: TGCAGCGTAGGCACCGGGACTGGGGAGACCCAGTACTTC. Its protein is CSVGTGTGETQYF.

This clonotype was counted only a few times. The V call is TRBV2, the J call TRBJ2-2, with TRBD1 matching over 9 bases. The length of the CDR3 is 15 residues. V dropped 6 bases and J dropped 5; count of bases not matched to a gene: 7. Germline CDR1 reads SNHLY; CDR2 reads FYNNEI. Written as DNA, the CDR3 is TGTGCCAGCAGGGGGGACAGGGTCGGAACCGGGGAGCTGTTTTTT. Protein product: CASRGDRVGTGELFF.

This clonotype was observed a handful of times. The rearrangement joins TRBV28 to TRBJ1-4, with D hard to call. This CDR3 comprises 14 residues. Trimming took 2 bases from V and 1 from J, leaving 5 bases between them. Germline lookup yields CDR1 MDHEN and CDR2 SYDVKM. The CDR3: CASSLEGTNEKLFF. In nucleotides, the CDR3 is TGTGCCAGCAGTTTAGAGGGAACTAATGAAAAACTGTTTTTT.

This clonotype appeared a few times. The rearrangement joins TRBV3-1 to TRBJ1-6; possible D gene TRBD1, 5 bases. The germline CDR1 and CDR2 sequences are LGHDT and YNNKEL (reference sequence). CDR3 size: 15 residues. V lost 4 bases, J lost 3 bases, and 10 bases lay in between. The CDR3 is CASSLTGHYNSPLHF. The CDR3 DNA is TGTGCCAGCAGCCTCACAGGACACTATAATTCACCCCTCCACTTT.

A few counts support this clonotype. The chain links TRBV5-1 to TRBJ2-5, with 9 bases aligning to TRBD2. V dropped 4 bases and J dropped 5; count of bases not matched to a gene: 9. This CDR3 spans 15 amino acids. Germline lookup yields CDR1 SGHRS and CDR2 YFSETQ. CDR3 in DNA: TGCGCCAGCAGCGAGCGGGAGGCCTCCCTGGAGACCCAGTACTTC. This encodes CASSEREASLETQYF.

The V gene is TRBV29-1, the J gene TRBJ2-7; 8 bases line up with TRBD1. The junction had 10 bases not matched to a gene; V was cut back by 5 bases and J by 4 bases. The CDR3 is 14 amino acids. Germline V gene sequence: CDR1 SQVTM, CDR2 ANQGSEA. This CDR3 is CSVLNGQGSYEQYF. The CDR3 region has the DNA TGCAGCGTTTTGAACGGACAGGGCTCATACGAGCAGTACTTC.

This sequence joins TRBV14 and TRBJ1-6; a possible D gene is TRBD1 (6 bases). CDR3 length equals 14 residues. V lost 3 bases to trimming and J lost 7 bases, with 10 bases between them. Germline V CDR1 and CDR2: SGHDN, FVKESK. Written as DNA, the CDR3 is TGTGCCAGCAGCCATGGAGGGGGGAATTCACCCCTCCACTTT. Its translation is CASSHGGGNSPLHF.

This clonotype has ten or more counts. Written as DNA, the CDR3 is TGCAGTGCTAGAACTGTGAGCGGGAGGGCAGCAGATACGCAGTATTTT. Its protein product is CSARTVSGRAADTQYF. The rearrangement uses TRBV20-1 and TRBJ2-3; 10 bases agree with TRBD2. CDR3 length: 16 residues. Germline-derived CDR1 and CDR2 are DFQATT and SNEGSKA (reference sequence). V was pared by 2 bases and J by 4 bases, with 9 bases of the junction left unmatched.

The sample holds a few counts of this clonotype. The CDR3 loop reads CSVEEWDTGELFF. CDR3 in DNA: TGCAGCGTTGAGGAATGGGACACCGGGGAGCTGTTTTTT. V usage is TRBV29-1 and J usage is TRBJ2-2; D unclear. The CDR3 length is 13 residues. V lost 3 bases and J 3 bases, leaving 8 bases between the germline ends. Germline V CDR1 and CDR2: SQVTM, ANQGSEA.

This clonotype was seen repeatedly, ten times or more. This chain links TRBV28 with TRBJ2-5; no definite D call. With 6 bases removed from V and 7 bases from J, the gap between germline ends came to 9 bases. The germline V gene has CDR1 MDHEN and CDR2 SYDVKM. The CDR3 is 11 amino acids. The CDR3 DNA follows: TGTGCCAGCAGCTCTACGTCGACCCAGTACTTC. Its protein is CASSSTSTQYF.

The chain joins TRBV4-1 to TRBJ2-4; TRBD1 aligns across 11 bases. Germline lookup yields CDR1 MGHRA and CDR2 YSYEKL. With V trimmed by 4 bases and J by 0 bases, 2 bases remained unmatched. This CDR3 is built from 16 residues. DNA for the CDR3: TGCGCCAGCAGCCCCGGGACAGGGGGAGCCAAAAACATTCAGTACTTC. It is translated as CASSPGTGGAKNIQYF.

A few counts support this clonotype. J is TRBJ2-7 and V is TRBV19; TRBD2 aligns across 10 bases. The junction had 5 bases not matched to a gene; V was cut back by 6 bases and J by 0 bases. The length of the CDR3 is 15 residues. Germline CDR1 and CDR2: LNHDA and SQIVND (reference sequence). The CDR3 here is CASRHSGRSSYEQYF. In DNA form, the CDR3 reads TGTGCCAGTAGACATAGCGGGAGGAGCTCCTACGAGCAGTACTTC. Drawing the rest from reference TRBV19 and TRBJ2-7, the complete variable domain is DGGITQSPKYLFRKEGQNVTLSCEQNLNHDAMYWYRQDPGQGLRLIYYSQIVNDFQKGDIAEGYSVSREKKESFPLTVTSAQKNPTAFYLCASRHSGRSSYEQYFGPGTRLTVT.

The V call is TRBV6-5, the J call TRBJ2-2; maybe TRBD1 (6 bases). CDR3 length equals 14 residues. Trimming left V 2 bases short and J 6 bases short, with 10 bases between. The germline V gene encodes CDR1 MNHEY and CDR2 SVGAGI. CDR3 in amino acids: CASSYQTGAGELFF. The DNA for the CDR3 is TGTGCCAGCAGTTACCAGACAGGAGCCGGGGAGCTGTTTTTT.

The rearrangement joins TRBV27 to TRBJ2-5; D unresolved. CDR1 and CDR2 (germline): MNHEY, SMNVEV (reference sequence). V dropped 2 bases and J dropped 2 bases, with 6 bases sitting between them. CDR3 length: 13 residues. The chain's CDR3 is CASSLLVQETQYF. In DNA form, the CDR3 reads TGTGCCAGCAGTTTACTAGTTCAAGAGACCCAGTACTTC.

The gene calls are TRBV11-2 and TRBJ2-7; the D is unclear. Germline lookup yields CDR1 SGHAT and CDR2 FQNNGV. V was pared by 10 bases and J by 6 bases, with 22 bases between. The CDR3 is 14 amino acids. CDR3 in DNA: TGTGCCACCGGAGATGGGATAGGGTCTGCCGAGCAGTACTTC. Residues: CATGDGIGSAEQYF.

This clonotype was counted only a few times. V gene TRBV6-1 combines with J gene TRBJ1-5; D ambiguous. CDR1 MNHNS and CDR2 SASEGT come from the germline V gene. Trimming removed 6 bases at V and 7 bases at J, with 10 bases between. The CDR3 loop spans 12 amino acids. CDR3 in DNA: TGTGCCAGCAGGATCGCTGGGCAGCCCCAGCATTTT. Its translation: CASRIAGQPQHF.

This clonotype came up many times. The V call is TRBV3-1, the J call TRBJ1-2; D gene unclear. The V gene lost 0 bases and the J gene lost 5 bases, with 7 bases spanning the gap. Germline assignment: CDR1 LGHDT and CDR2 YNNKEL (reference sequence). This CDR3 comprises 13 residues. CDR3 loop: CASSQEQTYGYTF. The CDR3 DNA reads as TGTGCCAGCAGCCAAGAGCAGACGTATGGCTACACCTTC.

Notes on this clonotype: Relative to the germline gene, one junction end is altered; a read error may explain this. V is TRBV27 and J is TRBJ2-2, with 13 bases lining up with TRBD2. The CDR3 covers 17 residues. The germline gives CDR1 MNHEY, CDR2 SMNVEV (reference sequence). The CDR3 loop reads CASSGPGLAGYTGELVF. The CDR3 DNA sequence: TGTGCCAGCAGCGGCCCGGGACTAGCGGGATACACCGGGGAGCTGGTTTTT.

The chain couples TRBV10-3 to TRBJ2-3; a weak D match, TRBD2 (6 bases). Germline assignment: CDR1 ENHRY and CDR2 SYGVKD. CDR3 length: 14 residues. V lost 10 bases to trimming and J lost 1 base, with 15 bases between them. Written as DNA, the CDR3 is TGTGCCACCCAAGGTCCTAGCGGCACAGATACGCAGTATTTT. It yields the protein CATQGPSGTDTQYF.

The chain recombines TRBV6-5 with TRBJ1-1, with D possibly matching TRBD1 (6 bases). The germline V gene has CDR1 MNHEY and CDR2 SVGAGI. V was clipped by 2 bases and J by 1 base, with 8 bases between them. There are 14 residues in the CDR3. CDR3 DNA: TGTGCCAGCAGTTACCTGACAGGGAACACTGAAGCTTTCTTT. Translated, it gives CASSYLTGNTEAFF.